These 10 T cell receptor beta chains came from one sample sequenced in a study of cytomegalovirus exposure and HLA in healthy donors. Sequencing was performed with immunoSEQ multiplex PCR; in TCRdb, only in-frame clones are kept and a portion is missing. This table has some 170,000 clones, about 87% appearing once. The sequencing input was PBMCs. The receptors come from a woman aged 25 to 39 in good health and CMV-seronegative.

The V and J genes are TRBV7-8 and TRBJ2-3, with 9 bases aligning to TRBD2. This CDR3 contains 17 residues. Germline V gene data show CDR1 as SGHVS and CDR2 as FQNEAQ. With 4 bases clipped from V and 6 bases from J, the junction kept 14 bases outside the gene matches. This CDR3 is CASSSPHSGGRRDTQYF. The DNA of the CDR3 is TGTGCCAGCAGCTCCCCCCATAGCGGGGGACGTAGGGATACGCAGTATTTT.

This chain uses TRBV7-6 with TRBJ2-7; D is unclear. The V end lost 3 bases, the J end lost 1 base, and 7 bases lay between the germline ends. The germline V gene has CDR1 SGHVS and CDR2 FNYEAQ. The CDR3 is 13 residues long. In nucleotides, the CDR3 is TGTGCCAGCAGCTTTTTCGTGTCCTACGAGCAGTACTTC. It specifies CASSFFVSYEQYF.

This clone was seen once. The rearrangement joins TRBV4-1 to TRBJ1-3; TRBD1 might be the D (6 bases). This CDR3 is 16 amino acids long. V shed 2 bases and J shed 3 bases, with 14 bases lying between them. From germline, CDR1 is MGHRA and CDR2 YSYEKL. In nucleotides, the CDR3 is TGCGCCAGCAGCCAAATGGGGCAGGGGATTGGAAACACCATATATTTT. This sequence encodes CASSQMGQGIGNTIYF.

CDR3 sequence reads: CASSQGGLMNTEAFF. The DNA of the CDR3 is TGCGCCAGCAGCCAGGGGGGGCTCATGAACACTGAAGCTTTCTTT. The V call is TRBV4-1, the J call TRBJ1-1, with D tentatively TRBD1 (6 bases). This CDR3 spans 15 amino acids. Per the germline V gene, CDR1 is MGHRA and CDR2 is YSYEKL. The germline V and J ends were trimmed by 3 bases and 0 bases, with 11 bases remaining between them.

As DNA, the CDR3 is TGTGCCAGCAGCCGACCTACAGGGCAAGAGACCCAGTACTTC. It codes for CASSRPTGQETQYF. The chain links TRBV6-6 to TRBJ2-5, with D perhaps matching TRBD1 (6 bases). This CDR3 is built from 14 residues. The V gene lost 6 bases and the J gene lost 2 bases, with 13 bases spanning the gap. The V gene's germline CDR1 is MNHNY and CDR2 SVGAGI (reference sequence).

This rearrangement joins TRBV10-1 to TRBJ1-2; no firm D call. This CDR3 comprises 13 residues. CDR1 and CDR2 (germline): WNHNN, SYGVQD (reference sequence). The V end was cut by 0 bases, the J end by 3 bases, with 5 bases between. The CDR3 spells CASSESRDYGYTF. In nucleotides, the CDR3 is TGCGCCAGCAGTGAGTCGAGGGACTATGGCTACACCTTC.

The rearrangement uses TRBV19 and TRBJ1-5, with D uncertain. The V gene's germline CDR1 is LNHDA and CDR2 SQIVND (reference sequence). V shed 6 bases and J shed 6 bases, with 18 bases lying between them. CDR3 length: 15 amino acids. The DNA for the CDR3 is TGTGCCAGTAGCAATCCAGCGGGCCTCGGTCAGCCCCAGCATTTT. It specifies CASSNPAGLGQPQHF.

This clone was counted once. The chain employs TRBV11-2 and TRBJ2-7, with TRBD2 matching over 13 bases. The CDR3 length is 15 residues. V lost 4 bases to trimming and J lost 7 bases; unmatched junction nucleotides: 7. CDR1 is SGHAT, CDR2 FQNNGV, per germline. The DNA of the CDR3 is TGTGCCAGCAGCTCGACTAGCGGGGGGCTGGGAGAGCAGTACTTC. This gives the protein CASSSTSGGLGEQYF.

In nucleotides, the CDR3 is TGCGCCAGCAGCCAAGGGGCCAGCACCGGGGAGCTGTTTTTT. It encodes CASSQGASTGELFF. J is TRBJ2-2 and V is TRBV4-3; D is ambiguous. V was trimmed by 1 base and J by 4 bases, leaving 7 bases between them. Germline CDR1 and CDR2: LGHNA and YSLEER. The CDR3 is made up of 14 amino acids.

The chain employs TRBV27 and TRBJ1-2, with 10 bases that match TRBD1. The germline V gene has CDR1 MNHEY and CDR2 SMNVEV (reference sequence). Unmatched junction bases numbered 17, after V lost 5 bases and J lost 8 bases. This CDR3 is 17 amino acids long. The CDR3 protein is CASSIRPGQGIGWGYTF. In DNA form, the CDR3 reads TGTGCCAGCAGTATACGACCGGGACAGGGGATTGGCTGGGGCTACACCTTC.